This T cell receptor (beta chain) was sequenced in a study of vaccination effects on CD4 cells after COVID-19. Study-level findings and limits: Late in the post-vaccination period, infection-induced and vaccine-induced clones underwent marked clonal contraction.

This table comes from immunoSEQ multiplex PCR, and its TCRdb copy is limited to in-frame clones, with some not included. The data contain more than 35,000 clones, just under 85% of them singletons. Regarding this clone: Its specificity is not known.

Sequencing was preceded by expansion of antigen-specific CD4+ T cells with viral peptide pools in the ViraFEST assay. When about ten days of culture had elapsed, CD4+ T cells were isolated. Vaccination of participants consisted of two doses of either the BNT162b2 or mRNA-1273 vaccine. Vaccine recipients lacked prior SARS-CoV-2 infection and had negative nucleocapsid antibodies. After about 2 million PBMC were placed in each well, they were cultured with approximately 10 IU/ml IL-2 and approximately 9.6 ug/ml peptides. Source: CD4+ T cells from PBMCs cultured with HCoV-NL63 spike peptides, taken after COVID-19 vaccination. The TCR comes from a human donor who received a COVID-19 vaccine. Some clones in this sample may be carry-over from other donors' samples.

CDR3 coding DNA: TGTGCCACCAGCATGGGGGCATATAATTCACCCCTCCACTTT. This gives the protein CATSMGAYNSPLHF. V and J are TRBV15 and TRBJ1-6, with D possibly being TRBD1 (6 bases). This CDR3 is built from 14 residues. V was shortened by 4 bases and J by 4 bases, with 8 bases between the two germline ends. CDR1 is LNHNV and CDR2 is YYDKDF in the germline V gene (reference sequence).